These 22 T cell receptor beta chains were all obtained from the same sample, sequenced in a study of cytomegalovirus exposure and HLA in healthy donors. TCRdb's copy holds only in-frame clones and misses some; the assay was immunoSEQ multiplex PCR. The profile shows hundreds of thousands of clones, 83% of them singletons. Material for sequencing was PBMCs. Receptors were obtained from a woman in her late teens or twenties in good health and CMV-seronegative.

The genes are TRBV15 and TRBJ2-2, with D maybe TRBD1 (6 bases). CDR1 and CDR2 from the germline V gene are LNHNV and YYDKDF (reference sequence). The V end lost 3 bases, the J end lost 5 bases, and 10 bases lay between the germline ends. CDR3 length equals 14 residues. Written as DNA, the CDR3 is TGTGCCACCAGCAGGGACAGCAGAACCGGGGAGCTGTTTTTT. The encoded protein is CATSRDSRTGELFF.

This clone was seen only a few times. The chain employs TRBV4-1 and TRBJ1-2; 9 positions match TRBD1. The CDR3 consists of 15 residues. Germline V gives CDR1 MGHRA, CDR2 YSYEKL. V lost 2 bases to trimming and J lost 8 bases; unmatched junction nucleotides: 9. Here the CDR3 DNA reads TGCGCCAGCAGCCAACCGGGACAGGGTCACGGAGGCTACACCTTC. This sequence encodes CASSQPGQGHGGYTF.

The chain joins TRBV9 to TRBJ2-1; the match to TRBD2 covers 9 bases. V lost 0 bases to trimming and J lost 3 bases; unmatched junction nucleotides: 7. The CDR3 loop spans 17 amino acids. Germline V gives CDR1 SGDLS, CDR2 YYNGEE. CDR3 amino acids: CASSVEGAGGFYNEQFF. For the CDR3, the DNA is TGTGCCAGCAGCGTAGAGGGAGCGGGGGGATTCTACAATGAGCAGTTCTTC. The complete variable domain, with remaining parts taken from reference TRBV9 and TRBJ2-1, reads DSGVTQTPKHLITATGQRVTLRCSPRSGDLSVYWYQQSLDQGLQFLIQYYNGEERAKGNILERFSAQQFPDLHSELNLSSLELGDSALYFCASSVEGAGGFYNEQFFGPGTRLTVL.

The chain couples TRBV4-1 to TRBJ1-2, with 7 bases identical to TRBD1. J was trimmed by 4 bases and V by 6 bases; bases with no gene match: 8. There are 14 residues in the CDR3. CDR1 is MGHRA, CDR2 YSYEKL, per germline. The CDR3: CASSQQGQGYGYTF. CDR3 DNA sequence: TGCGCCAGCAGTCAACAGGGGCAGGGCTATGGCTACACCTTC.

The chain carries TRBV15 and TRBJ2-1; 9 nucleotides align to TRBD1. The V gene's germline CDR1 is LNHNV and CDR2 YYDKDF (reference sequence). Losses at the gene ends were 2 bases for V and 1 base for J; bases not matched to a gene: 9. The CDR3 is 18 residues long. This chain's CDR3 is CATSRKPGQGLSYNEQFF. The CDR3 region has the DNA TGTGCCACCAGCAGAAAACCGGGACAGGGACTATCCTACAATGAGCAGTTCTTC.

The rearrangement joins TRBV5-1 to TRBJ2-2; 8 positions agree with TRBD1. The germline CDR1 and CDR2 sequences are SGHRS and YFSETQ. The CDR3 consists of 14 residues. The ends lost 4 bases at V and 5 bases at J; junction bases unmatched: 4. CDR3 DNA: TGCGCCAGCAGCCCTGGACAGGGAACCGGGGAGCTGTTTTTT. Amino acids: CASSPGQGTGELFF.

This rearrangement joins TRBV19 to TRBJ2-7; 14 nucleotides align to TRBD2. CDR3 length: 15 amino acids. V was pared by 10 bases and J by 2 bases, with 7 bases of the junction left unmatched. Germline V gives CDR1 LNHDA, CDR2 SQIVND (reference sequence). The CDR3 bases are TGTGCCACCCGACTAGCGGGAGGGGGAGCCTACGAGCAGTACTTC. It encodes CATRLAGGGAYEQYF.

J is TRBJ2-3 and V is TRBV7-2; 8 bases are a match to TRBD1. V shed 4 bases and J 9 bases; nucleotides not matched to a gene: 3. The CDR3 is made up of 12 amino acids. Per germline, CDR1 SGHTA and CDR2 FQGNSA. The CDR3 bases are TGTGCCAGCAGCTATCGACAGGGGACGCAGTATTTT. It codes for CASSYRQGTQYF.

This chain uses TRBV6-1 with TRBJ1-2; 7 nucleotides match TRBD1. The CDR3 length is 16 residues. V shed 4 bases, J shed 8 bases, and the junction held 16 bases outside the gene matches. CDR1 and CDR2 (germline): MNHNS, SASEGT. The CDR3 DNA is TGTGCCAGCAGTGTCACCCGGGGGAACAGGGGTGGAGGCTACACCTTC. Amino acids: CASSVTRGNRGGGYTF.

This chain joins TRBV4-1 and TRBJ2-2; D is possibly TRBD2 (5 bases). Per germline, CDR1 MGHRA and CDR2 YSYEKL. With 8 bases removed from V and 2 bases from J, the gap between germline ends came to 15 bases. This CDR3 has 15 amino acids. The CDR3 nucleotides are TGCGCCAGCTTTAGTCCCGGGGTAAACACCGGGGAGCTGTTTTTT. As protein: CASFSPGVNTGELFF.

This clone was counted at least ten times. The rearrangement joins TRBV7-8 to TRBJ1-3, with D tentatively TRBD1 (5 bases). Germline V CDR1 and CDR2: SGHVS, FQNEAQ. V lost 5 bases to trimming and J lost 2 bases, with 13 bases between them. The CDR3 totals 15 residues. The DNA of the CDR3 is TGTGCCAGCAGCCCCGGGGGAAGTCCTGGAAACACCATATATTTT. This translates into CASSPGGSPGNTIYF.

The CDR3 DNA reads TGTGCCAGTAGTATTAGACTAGCGGGTTCCTACGAGCAGTACTTC. It specifies CASSIRLAGSYEQYF. The chain links TRBV19 to TRBJ2-7; TRBD2 matches 10 bases. The V and J ends lost 3 bases and 1 base, in that order; junction bases with no gene match: 3. The CDR3 is 15 amino acids. From germline, CDR1 is LNHDA and CDR2 SQIVND (reference sequence).

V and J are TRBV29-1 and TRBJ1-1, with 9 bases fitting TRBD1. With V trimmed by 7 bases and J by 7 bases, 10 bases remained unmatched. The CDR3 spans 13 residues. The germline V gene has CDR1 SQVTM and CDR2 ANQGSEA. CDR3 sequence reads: CSAKGQGRGEAFF. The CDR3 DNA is TGCAGCGCCAAGGGACAGGGTCGCGGTGAAGCTTTCTTT.

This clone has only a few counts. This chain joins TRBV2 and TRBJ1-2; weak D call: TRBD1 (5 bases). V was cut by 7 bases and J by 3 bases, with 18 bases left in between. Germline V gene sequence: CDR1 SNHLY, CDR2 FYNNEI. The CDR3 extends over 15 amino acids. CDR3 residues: CASIKRGPTDYGYTF. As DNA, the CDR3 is TGTGCCAGCATTAAAAGGGGCCCGACGGACTATGGCTACACCTTC.

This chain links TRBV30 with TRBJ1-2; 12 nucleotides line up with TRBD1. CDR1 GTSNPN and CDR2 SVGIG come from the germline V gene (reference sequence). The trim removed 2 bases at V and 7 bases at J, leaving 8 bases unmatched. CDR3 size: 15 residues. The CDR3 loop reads CAWSSGQGAGLGYTF. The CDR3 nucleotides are TGTGCCTGGAGTTCGGGACAGGGGGCTGGTCTTGGCTACACCTTC. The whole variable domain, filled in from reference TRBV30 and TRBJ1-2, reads SQTIHQWPATLVQPVGSPLSLECTVEGTSNPNLYWYRQAAGRGLQLLFYSVGIGQISSEVPQNLSASRPQDRQFILSSKKLLLSDSGFYLCAWSSGQGAGLGYTFGSGTRLTVV.

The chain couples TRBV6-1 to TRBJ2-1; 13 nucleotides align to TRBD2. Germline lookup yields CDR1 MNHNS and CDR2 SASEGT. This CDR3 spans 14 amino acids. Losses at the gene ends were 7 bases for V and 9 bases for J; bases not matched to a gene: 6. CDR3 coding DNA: TGTGCCAGCAAAACACTAGCGGGAGGGGCTGAGCAGTTCTTC. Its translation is CASKTLAGGAEQFF.

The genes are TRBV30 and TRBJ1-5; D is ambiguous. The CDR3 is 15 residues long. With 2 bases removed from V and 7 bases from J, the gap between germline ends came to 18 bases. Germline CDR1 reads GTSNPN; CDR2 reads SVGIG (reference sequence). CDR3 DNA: TGTGCCTGGAGTCTGCGAGGCCTTAGGATACAGCCCCAGCATTTT. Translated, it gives CAWSLRGLRIQPQHF.

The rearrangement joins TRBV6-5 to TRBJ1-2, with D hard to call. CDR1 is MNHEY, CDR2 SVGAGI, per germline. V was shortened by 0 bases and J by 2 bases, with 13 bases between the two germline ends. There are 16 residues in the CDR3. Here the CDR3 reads CASSYSHGGENYGYTF. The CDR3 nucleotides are TGTGCCAGCAGTTACTCGCATGGAGGTGAAAACTATGGCTACACCTTC.

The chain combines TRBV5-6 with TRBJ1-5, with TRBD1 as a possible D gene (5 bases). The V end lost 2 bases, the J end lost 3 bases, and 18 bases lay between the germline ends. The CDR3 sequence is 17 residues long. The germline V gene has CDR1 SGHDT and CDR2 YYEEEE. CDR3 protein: CASSFWLGTDNNQPQHF. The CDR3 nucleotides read TGTGCCAGCAGCTTCTGGCTTGGGACTGATAACAATCAGCCCCAGCATTTT. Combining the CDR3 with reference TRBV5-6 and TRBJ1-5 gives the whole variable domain DAGVTQSPTHLIKTRGQQVTLRCSPKSGHDTVSWYQQALGQGPQFIFQYYEEEERQRGNFPDRFSGHQFPNYSSELNVNALLLGDSALYLCASSFWLGTDNNQPQHFGDGTRLSIL.

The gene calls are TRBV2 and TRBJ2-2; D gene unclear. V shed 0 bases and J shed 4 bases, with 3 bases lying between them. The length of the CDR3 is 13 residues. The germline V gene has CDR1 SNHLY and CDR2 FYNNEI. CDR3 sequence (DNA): TGTGCCAGCAGTGAAGCCGGCACCGGGGAGCTGTTTTTT. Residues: CASSEAGTGELFF.

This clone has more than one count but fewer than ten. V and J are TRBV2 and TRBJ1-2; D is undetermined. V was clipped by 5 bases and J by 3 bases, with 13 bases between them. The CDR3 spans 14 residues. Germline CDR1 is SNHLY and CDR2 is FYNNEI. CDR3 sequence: CASSNYRTDYGYTF. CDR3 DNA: TGTGCCAGCAGTAACTACCGGACGGACTATGGCTACACCTTC.

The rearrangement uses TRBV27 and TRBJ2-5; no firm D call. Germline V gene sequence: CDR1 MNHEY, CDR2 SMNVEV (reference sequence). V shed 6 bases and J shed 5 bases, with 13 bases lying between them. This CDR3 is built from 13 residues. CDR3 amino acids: CASRTKSAETQYF. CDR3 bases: TGTGCCAGCAGGACAAAATCGGCGGAGACCCAGTACTTC.